This T cell receptor beta chain was captured by sequencing in a study of Graves' ophthalmopathy and Graves' hyperthyroidism. Findings and limits, study-wide: Using a 13-signature model, the authors split ophthalmopathy from stable hyperthyroidism, with about 88% sensitivity and 81.08% specificity. The model forecast ophthalmopathy progression, reaching roughly 70% sensitivity and 72% to 80% specificity.

RNA transcripts were the source from which TCR beta CDR3 regions were amplified. The library came from an HTBI-primed first-round RT-PCR and a second-round multiplex PCR. TCRdb reanalysed the multiplex PCR reads using MiXCR and keeps one entry per CDR3 protein. The sample holds 650,000 to 800,000 distinct CDR3 sequences, over 40% seen once. Exclusion covered patients with other autoimmune diseases or uncontrolled infections (as well as pregnancy or lactation). In the case of this clonotype: Its antigen remains unidentified.

CDR3 length equals 15 residues. Germline V gene lookup returns CDR1 DFQATT and CDR2 SNEGSKA (reference sequence). V was trimmed by 3 bases and J by 11 bases, leaving 23 bases between them. This chain connects TRBV20-1 to TRBJ1-5, with D uncertain. The sequence was collected from an adult man with Graves' ophthalmopathy. Source material: peripheral blood. DNA of the CDR3: TGCAGTGCTAGCCCCTCAGCCCACGATTTGAAGACCCAGCATTTT. It encodes CSASPSAHDLKTQHF.